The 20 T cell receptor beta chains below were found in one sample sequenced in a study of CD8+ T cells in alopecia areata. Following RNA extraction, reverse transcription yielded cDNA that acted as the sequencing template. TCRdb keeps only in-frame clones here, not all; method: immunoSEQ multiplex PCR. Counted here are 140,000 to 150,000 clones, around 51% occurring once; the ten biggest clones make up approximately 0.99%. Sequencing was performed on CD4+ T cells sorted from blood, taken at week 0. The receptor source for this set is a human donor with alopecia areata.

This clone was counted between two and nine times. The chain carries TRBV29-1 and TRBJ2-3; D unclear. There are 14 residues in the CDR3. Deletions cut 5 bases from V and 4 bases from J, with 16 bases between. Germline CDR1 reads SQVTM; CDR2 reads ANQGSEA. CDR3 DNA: TGCAGCGTTCGTAAGGGCACCCGCGCAGATACGCAGTATTTT. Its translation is CSVRKGTRADTQYF.

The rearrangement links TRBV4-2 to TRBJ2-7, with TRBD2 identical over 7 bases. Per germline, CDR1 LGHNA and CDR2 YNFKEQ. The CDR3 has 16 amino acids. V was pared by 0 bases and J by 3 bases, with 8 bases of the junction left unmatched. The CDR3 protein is CASSQDWSAGNYEQYF. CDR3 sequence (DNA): TGTGCCAGCAGCCAAGATTGGTCAGCGGGAAACTACGAGCAGTACTTC.

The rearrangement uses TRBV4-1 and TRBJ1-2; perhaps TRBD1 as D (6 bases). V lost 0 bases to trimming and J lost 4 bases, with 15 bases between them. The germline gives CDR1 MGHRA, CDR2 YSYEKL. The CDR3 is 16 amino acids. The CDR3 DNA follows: TGCGCCAGCAGCCAAGAACACCAGTTGGGGGCCTATGGCTACACCTTC. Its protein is CASSQEHQLGAYGYTF.

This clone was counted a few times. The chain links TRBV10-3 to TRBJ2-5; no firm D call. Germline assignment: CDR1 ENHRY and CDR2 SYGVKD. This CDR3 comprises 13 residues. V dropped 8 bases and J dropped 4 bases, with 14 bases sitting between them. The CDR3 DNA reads TGTGCCATCTCAGGACCCACCCCAGAGACCCAGTACTTC. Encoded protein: CAISGPTPETQYF.

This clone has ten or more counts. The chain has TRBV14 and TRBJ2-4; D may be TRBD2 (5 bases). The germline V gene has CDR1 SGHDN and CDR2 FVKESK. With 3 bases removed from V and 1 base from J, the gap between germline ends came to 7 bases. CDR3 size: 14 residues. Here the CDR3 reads CASSQRAAKNIQYF. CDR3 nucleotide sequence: TGTGCCAGCAGCCAGAGGGCTGCCAAAAACATTCAGTACTTC.

In nucleotides, the CDR3 is TGTGCCTGGAGTCTCGGGGCATTCTATAGCAATCAGCCCCAGCATTTT. Its translation: CAWSLGAFYSNQPQHF. V usage is TRBV30 and J usage is TRBJ1-5; tentatively, D is TRBD1 (5 bases). The germline V and J ends were trimmed by 2 bases and 0 bases, with 14 bases remaining between them. The CDR3 contains 16 residues. The germline CDR1 and CDR2 sequences are GTSNPN and SVGIG (reference sequence).

The CDR3: CASSSNDRGPVNEQFF. The CDR3 nucleotides are TGTGCCAGCAGCTCCAATGACAGGGGGCCTGTCAATGAGCAGTTCTTC. This rearrangement joins TRBV7-2 to TRBJ2-1, with 10 bases lining up with TRBD1. Trimming cost V 4 bases and J 6 bases; bases outside gene matches: 9. The germline V gene encodes CDR1 SGHTA and CDR2 FQGNSA. The CDR3 runs to 16 residues.

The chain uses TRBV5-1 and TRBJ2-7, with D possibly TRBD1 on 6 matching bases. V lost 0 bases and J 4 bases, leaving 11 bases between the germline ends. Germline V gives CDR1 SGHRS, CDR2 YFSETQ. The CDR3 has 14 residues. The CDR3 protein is CASSLEDRSYEQYF. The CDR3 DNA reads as TGCGCCAGCAGCTTGGAGGACAGATCATACGAGCAGTACTTC. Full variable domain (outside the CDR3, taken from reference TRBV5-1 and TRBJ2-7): KAGVTQTPRYLIKTRGQQVTLSCSPISGHRSVSWYQQTPGQGLQFLFEYFSETQRNKGNFPGRFSGRQFSNSRSEMNVSTLELGDSALYLCASSLEDRSYEQYFGPGTRLTVT.

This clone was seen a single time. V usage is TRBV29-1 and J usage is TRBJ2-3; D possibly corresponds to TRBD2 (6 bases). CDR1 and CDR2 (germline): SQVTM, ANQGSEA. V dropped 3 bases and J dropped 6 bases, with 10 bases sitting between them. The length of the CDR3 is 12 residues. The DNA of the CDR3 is TGCAGCGTTGATGGGGGGATGGATACGCAGTATTTT. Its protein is CSVDGGMDTQYF.

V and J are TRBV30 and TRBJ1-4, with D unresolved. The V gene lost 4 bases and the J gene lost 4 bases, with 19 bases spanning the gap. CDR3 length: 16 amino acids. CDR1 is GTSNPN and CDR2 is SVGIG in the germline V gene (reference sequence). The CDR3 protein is CAWTSGMPRDNEKLFF. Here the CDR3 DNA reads TGTGCCTGGACCTCTGGGATGCCGAGGGATAATGAAAAACTGTTTTTT.

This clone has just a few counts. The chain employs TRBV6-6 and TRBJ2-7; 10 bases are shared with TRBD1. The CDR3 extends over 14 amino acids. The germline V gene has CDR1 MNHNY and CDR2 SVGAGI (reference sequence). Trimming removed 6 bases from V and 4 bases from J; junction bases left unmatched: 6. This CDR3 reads CASRYGQGGYEQYF. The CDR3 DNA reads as TGTGCCAGCAGATACGGACAGGGGGGATACGAGCAGTACTTC.

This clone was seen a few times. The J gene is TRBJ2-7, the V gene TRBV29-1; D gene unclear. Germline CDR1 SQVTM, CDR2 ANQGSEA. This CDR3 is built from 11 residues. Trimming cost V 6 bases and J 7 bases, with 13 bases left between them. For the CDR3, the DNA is TGCAGCGTGTCCTTCTCGGGTGAGCAGTACTTC. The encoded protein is CSVSFSGEQYF.

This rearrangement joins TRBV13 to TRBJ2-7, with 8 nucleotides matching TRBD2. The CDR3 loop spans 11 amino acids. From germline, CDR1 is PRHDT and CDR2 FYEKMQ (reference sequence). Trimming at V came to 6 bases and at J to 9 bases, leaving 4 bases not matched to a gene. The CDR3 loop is CASSYGGAQYF. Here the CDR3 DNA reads TGTGCCAGCAGTTACGGGGGGGCGCAGTACTTC. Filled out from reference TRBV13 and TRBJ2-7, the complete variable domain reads AAGVIQSPRHLIKEKRETATLKCYPIPRHDTVYWYQQGPGQDPQFLISFYEKMQSDKGSIPDRFSAQQFSDYHSELNMSSLELGDSALYFCASSYGGAQYFGPGTRLTVT.

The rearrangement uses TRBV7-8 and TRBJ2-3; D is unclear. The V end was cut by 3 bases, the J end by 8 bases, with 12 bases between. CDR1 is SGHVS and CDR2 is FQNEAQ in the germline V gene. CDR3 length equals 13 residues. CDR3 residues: CASSLPSSSTQYF. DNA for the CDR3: TGTGCCAGCAGCTTGCCCTCTAGTTCTACGCAGTATTTT.

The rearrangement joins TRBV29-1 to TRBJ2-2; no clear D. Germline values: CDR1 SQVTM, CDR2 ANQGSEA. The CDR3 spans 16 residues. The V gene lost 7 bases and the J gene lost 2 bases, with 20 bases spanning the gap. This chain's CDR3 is CSAQSTTSGNTGELFF. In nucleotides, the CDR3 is TGCAGCGCCCAATCAACAACCTCTGGTAACACCGGGGAGCTGTTTTTT.

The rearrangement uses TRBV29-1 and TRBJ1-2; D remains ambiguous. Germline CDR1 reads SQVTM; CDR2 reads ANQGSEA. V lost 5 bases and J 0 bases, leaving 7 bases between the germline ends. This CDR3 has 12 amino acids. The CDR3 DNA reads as TGCAGCGTTAGAGAAACTAACTATGGCTACACCTTC. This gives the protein CSVRETNYGYTF.

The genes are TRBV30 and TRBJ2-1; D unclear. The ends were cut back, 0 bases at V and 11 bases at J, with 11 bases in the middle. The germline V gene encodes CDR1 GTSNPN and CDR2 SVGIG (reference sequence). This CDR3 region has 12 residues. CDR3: CAWSVLDGQQFF. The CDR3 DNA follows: TGTGCCTGGAGTGTACTTGATGGACAGCAGTTCTTC.

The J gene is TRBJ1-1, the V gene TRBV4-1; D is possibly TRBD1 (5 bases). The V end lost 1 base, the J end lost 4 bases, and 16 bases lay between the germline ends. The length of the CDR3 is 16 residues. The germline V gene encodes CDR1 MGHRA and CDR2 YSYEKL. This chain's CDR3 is CASSQGLGREGTEAFF. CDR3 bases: TGCGCCAGCAGCCAAGGGTTGGGCAGGGAGGGCACTGAAGCTTTCTTT.

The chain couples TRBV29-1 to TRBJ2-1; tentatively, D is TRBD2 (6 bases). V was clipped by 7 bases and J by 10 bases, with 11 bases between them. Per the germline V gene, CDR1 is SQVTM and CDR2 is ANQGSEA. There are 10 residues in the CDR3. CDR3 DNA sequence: TGCAGCGGCGGGACTGTCGAGCAGTTCTTC. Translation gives CSGGTVEQFF.

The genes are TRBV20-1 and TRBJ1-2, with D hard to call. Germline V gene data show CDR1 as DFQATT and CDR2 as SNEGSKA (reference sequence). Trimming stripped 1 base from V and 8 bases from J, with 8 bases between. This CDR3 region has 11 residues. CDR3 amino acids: CSARAEGGYTF. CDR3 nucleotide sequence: TGCAGTGCTAGAGCAGAGGGAGGCTACACCTTC.